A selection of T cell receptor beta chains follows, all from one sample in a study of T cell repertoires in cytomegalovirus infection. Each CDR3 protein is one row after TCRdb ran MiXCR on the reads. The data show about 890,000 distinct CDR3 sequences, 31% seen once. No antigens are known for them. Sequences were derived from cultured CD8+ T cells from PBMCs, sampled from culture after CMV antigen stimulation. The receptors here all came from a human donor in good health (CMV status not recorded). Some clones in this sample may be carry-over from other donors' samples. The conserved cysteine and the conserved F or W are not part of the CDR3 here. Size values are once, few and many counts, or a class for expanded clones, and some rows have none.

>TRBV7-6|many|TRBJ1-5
ASSLEVRGSNQPQH
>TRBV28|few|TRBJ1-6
ASSLDREVGSPLH
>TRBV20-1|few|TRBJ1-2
SARLGGGNYGYT
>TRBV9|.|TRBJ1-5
ASSPWDGLNQPQH
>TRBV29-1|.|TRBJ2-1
SVGLAGAHREQF
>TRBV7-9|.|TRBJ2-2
ASSPPWRRLNTGELF
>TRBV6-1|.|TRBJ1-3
ASSPRTGSGNTIY
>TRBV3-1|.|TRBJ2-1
ASSPRSGTHNEQF
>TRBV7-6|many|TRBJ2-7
ASSQGGLPEEQY
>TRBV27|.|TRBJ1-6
ASSLRTNSPLH
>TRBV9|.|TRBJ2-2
ASSVDWLGGSDTGELF
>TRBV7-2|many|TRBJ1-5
ASSLGHLGGQPQH
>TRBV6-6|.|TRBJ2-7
ASSYDRGREDEQY
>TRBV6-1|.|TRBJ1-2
ASSEATSARGNGYT
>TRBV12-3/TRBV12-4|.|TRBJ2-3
ASSLLPGDRTDTQY
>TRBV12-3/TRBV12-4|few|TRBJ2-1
ASSLEANEQF
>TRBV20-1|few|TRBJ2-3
SARDIGTSGGAADTQY
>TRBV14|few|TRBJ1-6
ASSQRAGPPLH
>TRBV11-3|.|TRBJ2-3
ASSFPGSSTDTQY
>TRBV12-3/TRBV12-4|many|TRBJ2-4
ASSFGGAKNIQY
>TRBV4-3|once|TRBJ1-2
ASSQDSFSYGYT